This TCR beta chain is from a study of shared clonotypes between healthy human individuals. Study context: Researchers drew samples from two women and a few men aged 18 to 49.

This CDR3 region has 16 residues. From germline, CDR1 is SGHVS and CDR2 FNYEAQ. V was pared by 5 bases and J by 0 bases, with 16 bases between. The method was immunoSEQ multiplex PCR; TCRdb's version includes in-frame clones alone and lacks a portion of them. The sample holds some 2 million clones, about 95% seen once. Naive CD8 cells were CD45RO-negative, positively selected for CCR7, excluding terminally differentiated effector memory CD45RA+ cells. Study-wide points: The study found roughly 5% of naive CD4 clonotypes shared across a handful of donors. An effect of sequencing depth on clonotype sharing among donors was expected.

As for this clone: Its antigen is not known.

The chain carries TRBV7-6 and TRBJ1-2, with D maybe TRBD1 (5 bases). The receptor was isolated from a man between 18 and 29 years old in good health. The sequencing input was naive CD8+ T cells sorted from blood. This chain's CDR3 is CASSPLFGGANYGYTF. As DNA, the CDR3 is TGTGCCAGCAGCCCGCTTTTTGGGGGAGCTAACTATGGCTACACCTTC.